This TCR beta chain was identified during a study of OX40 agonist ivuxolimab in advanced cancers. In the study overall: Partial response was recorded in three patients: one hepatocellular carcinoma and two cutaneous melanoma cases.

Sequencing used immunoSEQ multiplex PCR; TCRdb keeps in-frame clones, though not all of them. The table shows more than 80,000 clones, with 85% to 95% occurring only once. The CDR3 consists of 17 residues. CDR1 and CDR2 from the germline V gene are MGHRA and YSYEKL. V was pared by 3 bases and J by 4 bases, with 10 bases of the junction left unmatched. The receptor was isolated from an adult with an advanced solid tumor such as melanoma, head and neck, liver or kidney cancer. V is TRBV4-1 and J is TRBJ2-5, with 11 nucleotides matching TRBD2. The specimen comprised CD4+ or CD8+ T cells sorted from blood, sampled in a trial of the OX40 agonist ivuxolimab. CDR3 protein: CASSQGIAGGPGETQYF. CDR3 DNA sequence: TGCGCCAGCAGCCAGGGAATAGCGGGAGGGCCGGGAGAGACCCAGTACTTC.